This TCR beta chain emerged from a study of somatic mutations in cytotoxic T cells in rheumatoid arthritis (dated by TCRdb to about 2017). Describing the broader study: Patient peripheral blood (around 30 ml EDTA) was drawn right after diagnosis and before any treatment started. The study asked whether expanded CD8+ T-cell clones in newly diagnosed, untreated rheumatoid arthritis carry somatic mutations, and used TCRB deep sequencing to characterize clonality. TCRB deep sequencing was performed for 65 rheumatoid arthritis patients and approximately 18 healthy controls. Some V beta antibody-stained T-cell populations were flow-sorted on a FACSAria II or Sony SH800 at nearly 100% purity, and sorted V beta1+ cells also underwent TCRB sequencing. Median age was essentially the same in the patient group and the control group.

In the case of this clone: Its specific antigen is unknown. No clone much larger than this one lies a single base away; base qualities are absent.

Overall study outcomes, separate from this receptor: Several identical CD8+ TCRB sequences were found in both blood and synovial fluid, and in 8 of 65 patients the largest CD8+ clone exceeded 20% of CD8+ cells. The slight TRBV07 underrepresentation in patients was not adjusted for multiple comparisons. There was no significant difference in CD8+ T-cell clonality between rheumatoid arthritis patients and age-matched healthy controls. Viral specificity could not be ruled out by absence from virus-specific databases, and the antigen targets of the expanded CD8+ clones remained unknown. In patients, CD8+ clonality rose with age (Spearman r of about 0.53), which was not the case in healthy controls.

Genomic DNA underwent TCRB CDR3 sequencing using the immunoSEQ assay. Per the authors' processing: Published virus-specific TCRB sequences were compared with patient CD8+ clones larger than 1%, and only a few matches were found. Nothing other than productive TCRB rearrangements was included in the analyses. Clonality was expressed as a Shannon entropy-based productive clonality index, with each clone defined by a unique TCRB CDR3 sequence. To calculate repertoire overlap between two samples, the template counts of each clone were considered relative to each sample's total templates. V-gene usage from TCRB sequencing and V-gene usage measured by flow cytometry were correlated (Spearman r of around 0.6). The clones in this table, taken by TCRdb from immuneACCESS, are in-frame only. Not every clone is retained; where verified, under half of the shortfall comes from an unresolved V gene, and the cause of the rest is unknown. For V, J and clone size, that table is used; D and trimming come from the DNA. Here the sample has around 2,900 clones; less than 90% occur a single time. Roughly a third of the sample rests with the top ten.

CD4+ and CD8+ cells were isolated by positive magnetic bead selection on an AutoMACS, and purity was checked by flow cytometry. Initial screening for clonal expansions relied on flow cytometry with a TCR V beta antibody panel, after which sorted CD8+ fractions underwent TCRB deep sequencing for characterization. Ficoll-Paque PLUS density gradient separation was used to isolate peripheral blood mononuclear cells. DNA was extracted from CD4-enriched, CD8-enriched or PBMC samples with Nucleospin Tissue or Tissue XS kits and quantified with a Qubit 2.0 fluorometer. The CDR3 measures 15 amino acids from cysteine to phenylalanine. The sequence is cut down to CDR3 DNA, 45 bases in frame from base 1. Relative to germline, V is missing 0 bases and J is missing 3 bases, with 5 bases of the junction outside any gene match. The germline V gene provides CDR1 SGDLS and CDR2 YYNGEE.

The chain couples TRBV9 to TRBJ2-7; 8 bases in between match TRBD2. This clonotype originated in a woman in her sixties or seventies with rheumatoid arthritis. Material: CD8+ T cells sorted from blood. The CDR3 in this case is CASSVGTSPNYEQYF. The nucleotide sequence reads as follows: TGTGCCAGCAGCGTAGGGACTAGCCCAAACTACGAGCAGTACTTC.